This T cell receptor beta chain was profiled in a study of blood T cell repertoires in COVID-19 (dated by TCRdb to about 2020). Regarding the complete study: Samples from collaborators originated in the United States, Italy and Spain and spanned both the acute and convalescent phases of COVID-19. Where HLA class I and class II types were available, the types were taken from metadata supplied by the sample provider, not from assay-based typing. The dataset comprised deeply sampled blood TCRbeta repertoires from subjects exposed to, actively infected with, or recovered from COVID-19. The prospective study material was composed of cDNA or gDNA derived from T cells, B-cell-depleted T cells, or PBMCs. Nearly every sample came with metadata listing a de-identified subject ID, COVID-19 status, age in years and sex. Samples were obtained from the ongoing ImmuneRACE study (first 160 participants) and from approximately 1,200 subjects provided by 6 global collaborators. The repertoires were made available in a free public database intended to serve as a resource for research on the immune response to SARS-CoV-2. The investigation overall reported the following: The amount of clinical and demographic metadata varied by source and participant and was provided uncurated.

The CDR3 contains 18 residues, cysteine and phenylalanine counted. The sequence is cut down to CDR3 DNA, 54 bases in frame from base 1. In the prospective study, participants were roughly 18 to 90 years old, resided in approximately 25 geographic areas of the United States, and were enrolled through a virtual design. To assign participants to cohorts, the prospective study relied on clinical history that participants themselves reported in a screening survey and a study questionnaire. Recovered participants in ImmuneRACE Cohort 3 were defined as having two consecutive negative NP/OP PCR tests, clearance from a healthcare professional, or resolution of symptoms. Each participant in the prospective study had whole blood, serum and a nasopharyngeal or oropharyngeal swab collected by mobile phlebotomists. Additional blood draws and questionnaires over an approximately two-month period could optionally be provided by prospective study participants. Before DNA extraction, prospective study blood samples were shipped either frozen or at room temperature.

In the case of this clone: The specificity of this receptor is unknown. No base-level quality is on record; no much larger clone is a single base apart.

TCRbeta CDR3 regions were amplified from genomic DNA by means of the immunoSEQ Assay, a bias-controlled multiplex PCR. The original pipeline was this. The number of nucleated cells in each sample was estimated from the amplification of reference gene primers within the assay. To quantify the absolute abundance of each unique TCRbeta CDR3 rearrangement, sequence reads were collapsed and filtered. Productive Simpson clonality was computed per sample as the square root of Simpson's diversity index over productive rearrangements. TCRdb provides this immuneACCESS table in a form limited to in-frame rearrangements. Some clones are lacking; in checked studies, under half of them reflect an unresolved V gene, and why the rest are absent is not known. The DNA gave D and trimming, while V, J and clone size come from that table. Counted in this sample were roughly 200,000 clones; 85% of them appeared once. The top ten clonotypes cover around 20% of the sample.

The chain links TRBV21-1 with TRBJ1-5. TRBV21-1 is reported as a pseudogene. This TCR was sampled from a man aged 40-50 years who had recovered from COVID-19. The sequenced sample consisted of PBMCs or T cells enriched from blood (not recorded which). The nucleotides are TGTGCCAGCAGCAATCGTGCCACCAAAATAGCCCCCAATCAGCCCCAGCATTTT. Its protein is CASSNRATKIAPNQPQHF.